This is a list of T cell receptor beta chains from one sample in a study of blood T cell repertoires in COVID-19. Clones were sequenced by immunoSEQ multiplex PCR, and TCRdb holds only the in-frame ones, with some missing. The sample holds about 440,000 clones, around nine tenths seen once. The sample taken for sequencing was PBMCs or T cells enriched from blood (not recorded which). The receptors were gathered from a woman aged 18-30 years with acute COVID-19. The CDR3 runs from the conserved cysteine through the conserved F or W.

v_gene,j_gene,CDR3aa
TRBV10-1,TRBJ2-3,CASSERAGGRNTQYF
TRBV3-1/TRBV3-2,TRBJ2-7,CASSQDGILGDRIFDYEQYF
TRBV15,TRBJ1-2,CATSRSLVQGANGYTF
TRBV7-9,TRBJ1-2,CASTLRRQGDGYTF
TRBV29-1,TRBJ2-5,CSVYRAQETQYF
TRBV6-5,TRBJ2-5,CASTQGARRQETQYF
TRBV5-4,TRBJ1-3,CASSRDEGSSGNTIYF
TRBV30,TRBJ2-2,CAFFSGELFF
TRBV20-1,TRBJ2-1,CSAGSGGKQFF
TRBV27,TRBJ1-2,CASSSTGFYGYTF
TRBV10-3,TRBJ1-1,CAIADRGGNTEAFF
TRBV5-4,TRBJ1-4,CASSLKTDEKLFF
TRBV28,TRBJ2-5,CASSFLAGGPEGETQYF
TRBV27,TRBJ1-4,CASRALSTGDEKLFF
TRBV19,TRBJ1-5,CASSILGTGTSQPQHF
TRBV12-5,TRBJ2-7,CASGLPPTRVQYF
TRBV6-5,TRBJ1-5,CASSPRDRVDQPQHF
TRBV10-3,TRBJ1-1,CAISREGKNTEAFF
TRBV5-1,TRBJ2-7,CASSLAGTGLYEQYF
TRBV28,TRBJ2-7,CASTIDIISYEQYF
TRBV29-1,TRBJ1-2,CSIRHIGGYTF
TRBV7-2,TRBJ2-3,CASSLSWREGTDTQYF
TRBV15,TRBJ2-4,CATSREVTGLAKNIQYF